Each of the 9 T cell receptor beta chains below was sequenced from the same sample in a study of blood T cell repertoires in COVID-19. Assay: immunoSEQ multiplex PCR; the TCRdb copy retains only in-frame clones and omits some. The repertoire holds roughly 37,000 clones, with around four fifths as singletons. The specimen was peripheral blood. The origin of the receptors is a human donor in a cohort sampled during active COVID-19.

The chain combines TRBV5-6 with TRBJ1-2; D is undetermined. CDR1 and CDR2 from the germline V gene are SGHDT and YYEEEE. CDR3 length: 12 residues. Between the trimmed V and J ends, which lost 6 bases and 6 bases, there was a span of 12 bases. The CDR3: CASTLGENGYTF. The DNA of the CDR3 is TGTGCCAGCACCCTCGGGGAGAATGGCTACACCTTC. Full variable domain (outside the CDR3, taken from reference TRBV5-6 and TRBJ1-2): DAGVTQSPTHLIKTRGQQVTLRCSPKSGHDTVSWYQQALGQGPQFIFQYYEEEERQRGNFPDRFSGHQFPNYSSELNVNALLLGDSALYLCASTLGENGYTFGSGTRLTVV.

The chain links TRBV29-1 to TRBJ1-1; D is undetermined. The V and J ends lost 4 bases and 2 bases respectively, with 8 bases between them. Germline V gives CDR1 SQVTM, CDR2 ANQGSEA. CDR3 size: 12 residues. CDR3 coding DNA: TGCAGCGTTGGAGGGCCCAACACTGAAGCTTTCTTT. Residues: CSVGGPNTEAFF. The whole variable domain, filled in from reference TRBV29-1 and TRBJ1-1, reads SAVISQKPSRDICQRGTSLTIQCQVDSQVTMMFWYRQQPGQSLTLIATANQGSEATYESGFVIDKFPISRPNLTFSTLTVSNMSPEDSSIYLCSVGGPNTEAFFGQGTRLTVV.

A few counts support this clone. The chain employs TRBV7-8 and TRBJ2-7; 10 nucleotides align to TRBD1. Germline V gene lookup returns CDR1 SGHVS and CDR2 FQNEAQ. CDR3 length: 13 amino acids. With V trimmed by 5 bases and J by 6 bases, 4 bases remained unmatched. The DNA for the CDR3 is TGTGCCAGCAGCCCCGACAGGGGGCCCGAGCAGTACTTC. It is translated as CASSPDRGPEQYF.

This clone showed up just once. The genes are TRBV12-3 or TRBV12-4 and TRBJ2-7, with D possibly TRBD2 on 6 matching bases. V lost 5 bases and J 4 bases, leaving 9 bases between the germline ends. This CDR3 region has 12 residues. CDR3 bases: TGTGCCAGCAGTCTCCGGGGGTACGAGCAGTACTTC. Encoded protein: CASSLRGYEQYF.

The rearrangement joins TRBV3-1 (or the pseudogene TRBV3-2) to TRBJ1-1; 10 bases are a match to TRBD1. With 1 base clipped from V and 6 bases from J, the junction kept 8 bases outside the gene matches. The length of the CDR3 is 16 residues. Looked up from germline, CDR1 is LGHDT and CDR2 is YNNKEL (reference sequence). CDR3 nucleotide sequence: TGTGCCAGCAGCCAAGCGGGACAGGGGTTTTGGGCTGAAGCTTTCTTT. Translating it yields CASSQAGQGFWAEAFF.

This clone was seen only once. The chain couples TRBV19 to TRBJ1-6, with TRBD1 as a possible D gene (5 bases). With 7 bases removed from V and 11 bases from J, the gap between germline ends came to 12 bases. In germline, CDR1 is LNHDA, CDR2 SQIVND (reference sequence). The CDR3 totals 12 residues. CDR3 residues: CASKGYSAPLHF. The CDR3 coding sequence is TGTGCCAGTAAGGGGTATTCCGCACCCCTCCACTTT.

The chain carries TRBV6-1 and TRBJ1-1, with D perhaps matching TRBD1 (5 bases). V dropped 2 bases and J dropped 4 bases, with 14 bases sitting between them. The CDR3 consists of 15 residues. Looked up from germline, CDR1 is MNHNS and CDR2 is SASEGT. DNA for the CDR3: TGTGCCAGCAGTGAACGGGGGATATTTGGCACTGAAGCTTTCTTT. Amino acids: CASSERGIFGTEAFF.

The CDR3 DNA reads TGTGCCAGCAGTTACGAGACCCAAGCGGTCTACGAGCAGTACTTC. It is translated as CASSYETQAVYEQYF. J is TRBJ2-7 and V is TRBV6-2 or TRBV6-3; D might be TRBD2 (5 bases). In germline, CDR1 is MNHEY, CDR2 SVGEGT. V was shortened by 2 bases and J by 3 bases, with 14 bases between the two germline ends. The CDR3 has 15 residues.

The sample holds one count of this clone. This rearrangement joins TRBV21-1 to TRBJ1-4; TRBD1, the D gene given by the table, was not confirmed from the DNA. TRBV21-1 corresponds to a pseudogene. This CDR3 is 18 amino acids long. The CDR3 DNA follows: TGTGCCAGCCAGATAGGGGACCTACGCAGGGGGCTAGGTGAAAAACTGTTTTTT. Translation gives CASQIGDLRRGLGEKLFF.